The T cell receptor (beta chain) described here comes from a study of T-cell memory formation after mild COVID-19. About the research overall: Largely donor-specific TCR clusters were found.

The V gene's germline CDR1 is LGHDT and CDR2 YNNKEL (reference sequence). The CDR3 is made up of 13 amino acids. V lost 5 bases, J lost 5 bases, and 12 bases lay in between. Points from the study as a whole: The main location of contracting CD4+ clones was CM and EM, and that of contracting CD8+ clones was EMRA. Pre-infection memory showed some responding clones, and this suggested that cross-reactive memory joined. Clones that contracted from day 15 to 85 had balanced CD4/CD8; later expanders were CD4+ biased.

Regarding this clonotype: As yet, its antigen is unknown.

A single record per CDR3 protein comes from TCRdb applying MiXCR to the 5' RACE reads. Of roughly 130,000 distinct CDR3 sequences listed, more than 15% were seen once; the top ten hold approximately 4.7%. This receptor was taken from a man between 18 and 35 years old who had mild COVID-19 (a few samples of this study predate the infection). Cell type and time point are not known. Sequenced input: PBMCs or a T cell subset sorted from them (not recorded which). The V gene is TRBV3-1, the J gene TRBJ1-1; D is undetermined. CDR3 nucleotide sequence: TGTGCCAGCAGCGGCGTGGGTAGTACTGAAGCTTTCTTT. Its translation: CASSGVGSTEAFF.